This T cell receptor (beta chain) was profiled in a study of Ad26.COV2.S vaccination and SARS-CoV-2 variants. For the study at large: Recipients of Ad26.COV2.S got it intramuscularly, once or twice 56 days apart.

As for this clone: The antigen is undetermined.

The data were produced by immunoSEQ multiplex PCR, yet TCRdb's version contains in-frame clones alone and is incomplete. The sample gives hundreds of thousands of clones, roughly 84% of which show up once; 3.4% is in the top ten. Germline V gives CDR1 SGHTA, CDR2 FQGTGA. V lost 5 bases to trimming and J lost 9 bases, with 14 bases between them. The CDR3 has 13 residues. Treatment meaning: about 20 received Ad26.COV2.S at low or high dose, single or two shots; about 5 received placebo; per-sample allocation not given. Sampling occurred on day 63 after the first vaccine or placebo injection. The donor was a Boston adult aged 18-55 years. Points from the study as a whole: The TCR-based breadth and depth measures might underestimate overall T cell responses. Considerable breadth of spike-specific CD8+ and CD4+ T cell responses has reportedly been documented following vaccination.

Sequencing was performed on peripheral blood, taken in a trial of Ad26.COV2.S vaccine versus placebo. This clonotype was sampled from a person between 18 and 65 years old who received the Ad26.COV2.S COVID-19 vaccine or a placebo. The chain links TRBV7-3 to TRBJ2-1, with D perhaps matching TRBD1 (6 bases). The CDR3 spells CASSPQGLGEQFF. CDR3 nucleotides: TGTGCCAGCAGCCCCCAGGGGCTGGGTGAGCAGTTCTTC.